What follows is one TCR beta chain and its context. Its antigen remains unknown. This record belongs to a study of graft-versus-host responses after intestinal transplantation. The wider study: All recipients were given anti-thymocyte globulin induction, and tacrolimus and steroids were then administered for about three years. Study-level results: Detected in recipient marrow were GvH clones, some of which were first observed in ileum or blood.

Trimming removed 5 bases from V and 2 bases from J, with 12 bases in between. The CDR3 length is 14 residues. Germline V gene lookup returns CDR1 SGHVS and CDR2 FNYEAQ. Sequencing used immunoSEQ multiplex PCR; TCRdb keeps in-frame clones, though not all of them. Here the sample spans more than 95,000 clones, about 90% being singletons. The material was unstimulated CD4+ T cells sorted from spleen or lymph node cells, obtained before intestinal transplant. The V call is TRBV7-6, the J call TRBJ2-5; D is perhaps TRBD2 (5 bases). This receptor was obtained from a human donor who received an intestinal transplant. CDR3 nucleotide sequence: TGTGCCAGCAGCCCCCCCGGGAATCAAGAGACCCAGTACTTC. Translated, it gives CASSPPGNQETQYF.